Listed below are T cell receptor beta chains from one sample, sequenced in a study of CD8+ T cells in alopecia areata. The protocol was immunoSEQ multiplex PCR, while the TCRdb copy is restricted to in-frame clones and leaves out a portion. The sample records a few hundred thousand clones, about two thirds being singletons. This specimen consisted of CD4+ T cells sorted from blood, obtained at week 0. These receptors originate from a human donor with alopecia areata. CDR3s leave out the opening cysteine and the closing phenylalanine or tryptophan. Fields, in order: J gene, V gene, CDR3 protein.

>TRBJ1-5|TRBV30
AWSAGVASNQPQH
>TRBJ1-1|TRBV19
ASIRGWNTEAF
>TRBJ1-5|TRBV7-3
ASSERGEDNQPQH
>TRBJ1-5|TRBV30
AWSRPPGPQH
>TRBJ1-6|TRBV5-1
ASSLDPGGSSPLH
>TRBJ2-7|TRBV18
ASSPGSSYEQY
>TRBJ1-5|TRBV2
ASSRGTSNQPQH
>TRBJ1-6|TRBV5-4
ASSSAAQGNADSPLH
>TRBJ2-5|TRBV7-2
ASSLAARARHRPSEHQETQY
>TRBJ2-5|TRBV11-1
ASSQDRPRETQY
>TRBJ2-7|TRBV5-1
ASSLGQRSYEQY
>TRBJ1-2|TRBV25-1
ASSEFGNYGYT
>TRBJ2-1|TRBV30
ASSTTSVVGHEQF
>TRBJ2-7|TRBV18
ASSQGLAGYEQY
>TRBJ2-7|TRBV27
ASSRGGIEQY
>TRBJ2-5|TRBV30
AWRGRETQY
>TRBJ2-2|TRBV7-3
ASSPQHRTGAGELF
>TRBJ1-2|TRBV29-1
SVNRGAYGYT
>TRBJ2-5|TRBV5-4
ASSLGSSRRETQY
>TRBJ2-3|TRBV6-5
ASSSLGGATDTQY
>TRBJ2-6|TRBV5-1
ASSLQVSGANVLT
>TRBJ1-2|TRBV6-5
ASTVGQGVAGYT
>TRBJ2-5|TRBV14
ASSQDRAIPQY
>TRBJ1-2|TRBV18
ASSWDRGPYGYT
>TRBJ1-2|TRBV30
AWTRGARGPFGYT
>TRBJ1-2|TRBV30
AWSVQGMGYGYT
>TRBJ2-1|TRBV15
ATSRQGAGNNEQF
>TRBJ2-1|TRBV5-1
ASSLTPTMTQF
>TRBJ2-7|TRBV12-5
ASGLAPDRGAGEQY
>TRBJ2-5|TRBV5-6
ASSLTGAETQY
>TRBJ2-5|TRBV9
ASSPRQPQETQY
>TRBJ1-4|TRBV27
ASSRQHSGEKLF
>TRBJ1-2|TRBV9
ASSINYGYT
>TRBJ2-5|TRBV5-1
ASRAGTGGSRTQY
>TRBJ2-5|TRBV5-4
ASSPPGVETQY
>TRBJ1-5|TRBV23-1
ASSQLRTVYYSNQPQH
>TRBJ2-1|TRBV29-1
SISGAEQF
>TRBJ1-4|TRBV29-1
SAGSGTEM
>TRBJ1-6|TRBV7-8
ASSLHGQGASYNSPLH
>TRBJ1-2|TRBV29-1
SVEGVRGSYGYT
>TRBJ1-3|TRBV7-8
ASSLALPDSGNTIY
>TRBJ1-5|TRBV27
ASSSGNQPQH